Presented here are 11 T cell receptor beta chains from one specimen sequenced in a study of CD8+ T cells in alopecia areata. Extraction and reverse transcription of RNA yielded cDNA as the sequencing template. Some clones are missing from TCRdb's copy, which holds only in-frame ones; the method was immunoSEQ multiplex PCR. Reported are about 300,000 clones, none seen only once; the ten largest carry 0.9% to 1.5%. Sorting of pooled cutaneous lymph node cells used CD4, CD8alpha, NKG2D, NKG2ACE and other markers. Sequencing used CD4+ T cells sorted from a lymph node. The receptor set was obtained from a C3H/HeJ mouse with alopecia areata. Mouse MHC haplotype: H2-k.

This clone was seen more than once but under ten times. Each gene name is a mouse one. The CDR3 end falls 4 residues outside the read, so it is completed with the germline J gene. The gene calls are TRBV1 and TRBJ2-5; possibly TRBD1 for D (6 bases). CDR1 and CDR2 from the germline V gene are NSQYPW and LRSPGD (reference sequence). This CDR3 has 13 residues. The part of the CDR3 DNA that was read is TGCACCTGCAGTGGGACAGATAAAGAC. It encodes CTCSGTDKD. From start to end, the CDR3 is CTCSGTDKDTQYF.

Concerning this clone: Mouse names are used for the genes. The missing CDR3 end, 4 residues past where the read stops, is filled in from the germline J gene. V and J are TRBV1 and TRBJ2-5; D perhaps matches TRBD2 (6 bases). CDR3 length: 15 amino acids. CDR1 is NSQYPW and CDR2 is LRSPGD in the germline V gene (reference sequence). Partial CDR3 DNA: TGCACCTGCAGTGCGCCCGGGACGGGGGGAGAC. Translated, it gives CTCSAPGTGGD. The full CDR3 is CTCSAPGTGGDTQYF.

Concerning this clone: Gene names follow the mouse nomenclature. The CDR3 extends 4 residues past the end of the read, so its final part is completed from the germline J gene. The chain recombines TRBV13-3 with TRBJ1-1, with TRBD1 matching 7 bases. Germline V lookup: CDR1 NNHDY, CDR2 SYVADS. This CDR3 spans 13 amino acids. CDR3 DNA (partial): TGTGCCAGCAGTGATGAGACAGGGAGA. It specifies CASSDETGR. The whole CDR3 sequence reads CASSDETGREVFF.

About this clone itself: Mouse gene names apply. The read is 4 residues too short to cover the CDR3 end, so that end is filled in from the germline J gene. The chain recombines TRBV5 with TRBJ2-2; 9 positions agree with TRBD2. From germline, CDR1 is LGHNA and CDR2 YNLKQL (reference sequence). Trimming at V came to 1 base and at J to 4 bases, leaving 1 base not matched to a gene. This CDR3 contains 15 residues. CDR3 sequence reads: CASSQVGGPTGQLYF. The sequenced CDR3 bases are TGTGCCAGCAGCCAAGTGGGGGGGCCCACCGGG.

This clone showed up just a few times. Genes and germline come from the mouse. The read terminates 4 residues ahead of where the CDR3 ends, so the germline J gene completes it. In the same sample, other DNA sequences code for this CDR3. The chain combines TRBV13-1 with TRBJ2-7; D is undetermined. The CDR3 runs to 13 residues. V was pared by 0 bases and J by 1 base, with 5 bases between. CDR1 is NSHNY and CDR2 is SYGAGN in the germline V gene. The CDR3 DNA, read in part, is TGTGCCAGCAGTGATGCAGGATCCTAT. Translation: CASSDAGSY. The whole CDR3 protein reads CASSDAGSYEQYF.

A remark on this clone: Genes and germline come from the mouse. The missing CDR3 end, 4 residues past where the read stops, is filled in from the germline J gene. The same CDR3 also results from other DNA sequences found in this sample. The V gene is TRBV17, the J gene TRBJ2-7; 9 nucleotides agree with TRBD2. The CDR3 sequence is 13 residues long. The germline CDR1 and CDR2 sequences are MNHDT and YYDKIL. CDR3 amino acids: CASSSGTGYEQYF. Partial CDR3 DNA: TGTGCTAGCAGTTCCGGGACTGGGTAT.

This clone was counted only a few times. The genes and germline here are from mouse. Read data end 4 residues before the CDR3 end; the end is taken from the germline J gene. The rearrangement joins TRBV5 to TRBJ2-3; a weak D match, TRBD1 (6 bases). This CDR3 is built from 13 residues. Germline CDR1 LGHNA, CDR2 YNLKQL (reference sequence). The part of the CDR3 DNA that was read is TGTGCCAGCAGCCAAGCACAGGGAGAA. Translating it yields CASSQAQGE. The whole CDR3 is CASSQAQGETLYF.

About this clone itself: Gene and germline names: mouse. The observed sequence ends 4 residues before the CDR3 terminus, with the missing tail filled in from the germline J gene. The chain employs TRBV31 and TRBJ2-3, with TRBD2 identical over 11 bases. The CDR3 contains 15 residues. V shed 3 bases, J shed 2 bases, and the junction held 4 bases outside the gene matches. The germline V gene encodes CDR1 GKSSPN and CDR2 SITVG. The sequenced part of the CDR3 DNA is TGTGCCTGGAGCCGGACTGGGGGGTTTGCAGAA. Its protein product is CAWSRTGGFAE. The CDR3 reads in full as CAWSRTGGFAETLYF. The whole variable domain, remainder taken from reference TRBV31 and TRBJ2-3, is AQTIHQWPVAEIKAVGSPLSLGCTIKGKSSPNLYWYWQATGGTLQQLFYSITVGQVESVVQLNLSASRPKDDQFILSTEKLLLSHSGFYLCAWSRTGGFAETLYFGSGTRLTVL.

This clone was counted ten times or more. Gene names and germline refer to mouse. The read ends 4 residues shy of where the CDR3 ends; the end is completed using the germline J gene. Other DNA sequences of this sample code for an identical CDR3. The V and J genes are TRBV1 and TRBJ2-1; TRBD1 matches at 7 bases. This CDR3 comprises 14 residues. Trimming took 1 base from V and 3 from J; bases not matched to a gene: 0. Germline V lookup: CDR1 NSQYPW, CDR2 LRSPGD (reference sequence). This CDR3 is CTCSAGQGYAEQFF. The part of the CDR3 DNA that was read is TGCACCTGCAGTGCAGGACAGGGCTATGCT.

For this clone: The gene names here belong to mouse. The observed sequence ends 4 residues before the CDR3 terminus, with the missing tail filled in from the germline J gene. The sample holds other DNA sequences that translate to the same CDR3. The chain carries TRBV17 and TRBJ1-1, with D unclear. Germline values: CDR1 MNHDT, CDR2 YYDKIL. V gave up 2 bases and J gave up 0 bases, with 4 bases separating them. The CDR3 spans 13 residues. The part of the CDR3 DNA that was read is TGTGCTAGCAGTAGAATTGCAAACACA. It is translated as CASSRIANT. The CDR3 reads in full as CASSRIANTEVFF. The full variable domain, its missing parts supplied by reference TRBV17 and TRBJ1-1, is DTTVKQNPRYKLARVGKPVNLICSQTMNHDTMYWYQKKPNQAPKLLLFYYDKILNREADTFEKFQSSRPNNSFCSLYIGSAGLEYSAMYLCASSRIANTEVFFGKGTRLTVV.

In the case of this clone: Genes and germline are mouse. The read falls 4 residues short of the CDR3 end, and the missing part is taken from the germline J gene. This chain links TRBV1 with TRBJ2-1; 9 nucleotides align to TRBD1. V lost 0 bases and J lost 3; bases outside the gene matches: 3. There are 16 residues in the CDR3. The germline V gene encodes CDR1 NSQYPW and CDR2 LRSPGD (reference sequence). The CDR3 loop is CTCSAEGTGSYAEQFF. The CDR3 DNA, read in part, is TGCACCTGCAGTGCAGAAGGGACAGGGAGCTATGCT.